This T cell receptor beta chain was sequenced for a study of blood T cells in healthy people across ages (dated by TCRdb to the mid-2010s). Study-level background: In model experiments, template switching captured roughly one uniquely barcoded TCR beta cDNA molecule for every two T cells. Using deep sequencing normalized with unique cDNA molecular identifiers, the study measured how TCR beta repertoire diversity changes with age. For two donors (one aged 18 to 29 and one aged 80 or older), the study analyzed two additional independent replicas of 1 million unique cDNA reads from the same blood draw. To avoid experimental bias, donors of different ages were distributed randomly across sequencing lanes. Donors were grouped into four age groups: young (average 16 years), middle-aged (roughly 40), aged (62) and long-lived (approximately 82).

The 35 to 40 donors, aged roughly 6 to 90 years, were systemically healthy Caucasian individuals from Russia. Roughly 10 milliliters of peripheral blood were drawn from each donor into EDTA-treated Vacutainer tubes. Ficoll-Paque density-gradient centrifugation was used to isolate PBMCs, with at least 6.5 million per sample. Total RNA was extracted from PBMCs with Trizol reagent, with at least 6 micrograms obtained per sample. The percentages of naive CD45RAhigh/CD27high T cells were determined by flow cytometry on a PBMC aliquot from every donor. A few counts support this clonotype. Its specific antigen is unknown. Qualities for individual bases were not recorded, and no much larger clone is one base off. The library was produced with 5' RACE. TCRdb lists the instrument as Illumina HiSeq 2500. A second PCR of roughly 7 to 11 cycles was performed with a sample-barcoded 5' primer and a J-beta primer mix. A template-switch 5' adaptor carrying 12 random nucleotides introduced a unique molecular identifier onto each TCR beta cDNA molecule. At least 3 million CDR3-containing paired-end reads were obtained from each sample. First-strand cDNA synthesis was performed from all RNA using the Mint cDNA synthesis kit, with priming by a TRBC-specific oligonucleotide. Following uracil-DNA glycosylase treatment, all cDNA underwent a first 18-cycle PCR with the universal primers M1SS and BC2_uni_R. As for the authors' bioinformatics: Each sample was normalized by randomly selecting 1 million high-quality reads, each carrying a distinct molecular identifier. Reads with shared molecular identifiers were discarded instead of being binned into consensus sequences. MiTCR, with a Q25 quality threshold and the strictest error-elimination algorithm, was used for CDR3 identification, clonotype clustering and error correction. A nonparametric unseen species model with Euler transformation was used to estimate a lower bound on total TCR beta diversity. Using fastp at Q25 and MiXCR, TCRdb reprocessed the public reads and kept productive beta chains. Each CDR3 protein appears once, grouped with its most common genes and DNA. TCRdb, not the authors, supplied the V and J calls. Recorded for this sample are about 1.4 million distinct CDR3 sequences; around 55% of them occurred a single time. Together, the top ten hold 6.7% of the sample.

Paper-wide results and their limitations: Since profiling was done on bulk unsorted PBMCs, naive and antigen-experienced compartments could not be conclusively compared. Total diversity estimates from one million sequenced T cells were considered lower bounds and underestimates. Observed TCR beta diversity correlated strongly with the percentage of naive T cells measured by flow cytometry. The CMV infection status of donors was not known, potentially confounding age-related changes in expanded clonotypes. Compared with the aged group, the long-lived group had more naive CD4+ T cells, fewer expanded clones and increased TCR diversity, a pattern suggesting age selection. As age increased, observed TCR beta diversity per million T cells dropped in a roughly linear way, and a significant reduction was already evident by age around 41.

This receptor was obtained from a man aged 18 to 29 in good health. Sample: blood.

The CDR3 sequence is CASSGGTSGNEQFF. The bases are TGTGCCAGCAGCGGGGGGACTAGCGGCAATGAGCAGTTCTTC. The rearrangement combines TRBV11-2 with TRBJ2-1; 11 junctional bases match TRBD2. CDR1 SGHAT and CDR2 FQNNGV were looked up in the germline V gene. The CDR3 measures 14 amino acids from cysteine to phenylalanine. The kept DNA is CDR3 alone, 42 bases in frame from the first base. Trimming removed 5 bases from V and 6 bases from J; the gene matches leave 3 bases unexplained.